This is a list of T cell receptor beta chains from one sample in a study of T cell responses to AZD1222 COVID-19 vaccine. TCRdb's copy holds only in-frame clones and misses some; the assay was immunoSEQ multiplex PCR. In the table there are approximately 120,000 clones, around 89% of which are singletons. The source was peripheral blood, collected 28 days after the second AZD1222 dose. These TCRs come from an adult who received the AZD1222 COVID-19 vaccine. Both conserved end residues are part of each CDR3. The D gene is left open where the match is weak. The size entry is marked missing in some rows and otherwise reads once, few, many or a size class.

V gene: TRBV30
clone size: NA
D gene: NA
J gene: TRBJ1-5
CDR3 DNA: TGTGCCTGGAGTGGGGGTGGGAATCAGCCCCAGCATTTT
CDR3 protein: CAWSGGGNQPQHF

V gene: TRBV3-1/TRBV3-2
clone size: once
D gene: NA
J gene: TRBJ1-2
CDR3 DNA: TGTGCCAGCAGCCATTTCCAGGACCAAGGGGTCTATGGCTACACCTTC
CDR3 protein: CASSHFQDQGVYGYTF

V gene: TRBV7-2
clone size: NA
D gene: NA
J gene: TRBJ1-2
CDR3 DNA: TGTGCCAGCAGCTTACCGCTCCGGGGCTATGGCTACACCTTC
CDR3 protein: CASSLPLRGYGYTF

V gene: TRBV4-1
clone size: NA
D gene: NA
J gene: TRBJ1-1
CDR3 DNA: TGCGCCAGCAGCTCCAGAACAGGCTTTCCCGAGGCTTTCTTT
CDR3 protein: CASSSRTGFPEAFF

V gene: TRBV10-1
clone size: NA
D gene: NA
J gene: TRBJ2-3
CDR3 DNA: TGCGCCAGCAGTGCCCAGACGCCAGATACGCAGTATTTT
CDR3 protein: CASSAQTPDTQYF

V gene: TRBV5-4
clone size: NA
D gene: TRBD2
J gene: TRBJ2-3
CDR3 DNA: TGTGCCAGCAGCTACGGGGGACTAGCTAGCACAGATACGCAGTATTTT
CDR3 protein: CASSYGGLASTDTQYF

V gene: TRBV5-1
clone size: NA
D gene: NA
J gene: TRBJ2-1
CDR3 DNA: TGCGCCAGCAGCCTAGACCCTTCCTACAATGAGCAGTTCTTC
CDR3 protein: CASSLDPSYNEQFF

V gene: TRBV9
clone size: NA
D gene: TRBD1
J gene: TRBJ1-4
CDR3 DNA: TGTGCCAGCAGCGCACGGAGGGACAGGAATGAAAAACTGTTTTTT
CDR3 protein: CASSARRDRNEKLFF

V gene: TRBV7-3
clone size: NA
D gene: NA
J gene: TRBJ1-1
CDR3 DNA: TGTGCCAGTCGGCTCACGGATGGGAACACTGAAGCTTTCTTT
CDR3 protein: CASRLTDGNTEAFF

V gene: TRBV23-1
clone size: NA
D gene: TRBD1
J gene: TRBJ2-3
CDR3 DNA: TGCGCCAGCAGTCGGGCGACAGGGATAGATACGCAGTATTTT
CDR3 protein: CASSRATGIDTQYF

V gene: TRBV13
clone size: NA
D gene: TRBD1
J gene: TRBJ2-1
CDR3 DNA: TGTGCCAGCAGCGCACGGGACAGGGGATTTGGGAATGAGCAGTTCTTC
CDR3 protein: CASSARDRGFGNEQFF

V gene: TRBV4-3
clone size: NA
D gene: TRBD2
J gene: TRBJ2-3
CDR3 DNA: TGCGCCAGCAGCCAAGGACCGGCTAGCGGGGTTGGGGATACGCAGTATTTT
CDR3 protein: CASSQGPASGVGDTQYF

V gene: TRBV30
clone size: NA
D gene: NA
J gene: TRBJ1-2
CDR3 DNA: TGTGCCTGGACCCTCGACTATGGCTACACCTTC
CDR3 protein: CAWTLDYGYTF

V gene: TRBV7-9
clone size: few
D gene: NA
J gene: TRBJ1-5
CDR3 DNA: TGTGCCAGCAGCTTAGCGCGGCCGAATCAGCCCCAGCATTTT
CDR3 protein: CASSLARPNQPQHF